The source of this TCR beta chain is a study of neurological immune-mediated disorders. Notes on the study in general: The multiple sclerosis repertoire cluster was not associated with any clinical or MRI feature, with the authors stating that larger cohorts are needed. Expanded clones shared no identical CDR3 amino acid sequences across subjects, which suggested private TCR-beta repertoires in all groups. While HTLV-1-associated myelopathy showed the greatest TCR clonal expansion, multiple sclerosis showed the least, falling below healthy controls.

The CDR3 sequence is 12 residues long. V shed 3 bases and J shed 8 bases, with 13 bases lying between them. Germline CDR1 reads DFQATT; CDR2 reads SNEGSKA (reference sequence). This clonotype was seen repeatedly, ten times or more. Its antigen is unknown. TCRdb analysed the 5' RACE reads with MiXCR anew, one entry per CDR3 protein. The sample has tens of thousands of distinct CDR3 sequences, 4.1% seen once. The source of this sequence is a man aged 50-60 years with multiple sclerosis. The sequencing sample was made of PBMCs. V gene TRBV20-1 combines with J gene TRBJ1-2; D gene ambiguous. The CDR3 DNA follows: TGCAGTGCTAGGATTCCCATTGAGGGCTACACCTTC. Its protein product is CSARIPIEGYTF.